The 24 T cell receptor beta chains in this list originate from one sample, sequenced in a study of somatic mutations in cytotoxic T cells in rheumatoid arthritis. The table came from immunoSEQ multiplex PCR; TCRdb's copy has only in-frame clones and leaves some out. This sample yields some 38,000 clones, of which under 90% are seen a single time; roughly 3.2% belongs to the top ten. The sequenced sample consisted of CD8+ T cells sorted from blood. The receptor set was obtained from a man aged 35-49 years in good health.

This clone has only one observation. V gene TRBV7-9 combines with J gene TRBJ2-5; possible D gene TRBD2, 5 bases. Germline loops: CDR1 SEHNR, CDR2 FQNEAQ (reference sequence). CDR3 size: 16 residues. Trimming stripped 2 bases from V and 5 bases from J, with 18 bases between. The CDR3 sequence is CASSLFISGPQETQYF. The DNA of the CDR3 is TGTGCCAGCAGCTTATTCATCAGCGGCCCTCAGGAGACCCAGTACTTC.

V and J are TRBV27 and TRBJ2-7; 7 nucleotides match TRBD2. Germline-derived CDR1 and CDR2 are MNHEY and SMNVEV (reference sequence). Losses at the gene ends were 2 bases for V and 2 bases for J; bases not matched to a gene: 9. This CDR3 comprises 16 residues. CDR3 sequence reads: CASSLRARERPYEQYF. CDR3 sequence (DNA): TGTGCCAGCAGTTTAAGGGCGCGGGAGCGCCCCTACGAGCAGTACTTC.

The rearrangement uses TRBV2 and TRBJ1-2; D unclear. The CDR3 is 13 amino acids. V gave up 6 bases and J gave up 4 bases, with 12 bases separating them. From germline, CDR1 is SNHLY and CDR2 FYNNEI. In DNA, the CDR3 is TGTGCCAGCAGCCTCCGGACGGTCTATGGCTACACCTTC. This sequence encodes CASSLRTVYGYTF.

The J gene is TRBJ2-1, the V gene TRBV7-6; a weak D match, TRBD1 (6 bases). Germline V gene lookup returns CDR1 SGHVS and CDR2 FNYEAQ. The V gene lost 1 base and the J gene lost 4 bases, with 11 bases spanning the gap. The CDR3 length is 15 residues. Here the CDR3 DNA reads TGTGCCAGCAGCTTAGGGACAGCTCATTACAATGAGCAGTTCTTC. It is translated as CASSLGTAHYNEQFF.

The CDR3 here is CASGDYEQYF. CDR3 DNA: TGTGCCAGCGGAGATTACGAGCAGTACTTC. V usage is TRBV7-2 and J usage is TRBJ2-7; the D is unclear. Germline-derived CDR1 and CDR2 are SGHTA and FQGNSA. Trimming left V 8 bases short and J 4 bases short, with 6 bases between. The CDR3 runs to 10 residues.

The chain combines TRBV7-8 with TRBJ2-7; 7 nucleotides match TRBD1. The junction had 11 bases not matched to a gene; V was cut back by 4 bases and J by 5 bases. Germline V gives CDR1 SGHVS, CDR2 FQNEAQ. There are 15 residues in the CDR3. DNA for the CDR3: TGTGCCAGCAGCTACGAACGGACAGGTATCCACGAGCAGTACTTC. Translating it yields CASSYERTGIHEQYF.

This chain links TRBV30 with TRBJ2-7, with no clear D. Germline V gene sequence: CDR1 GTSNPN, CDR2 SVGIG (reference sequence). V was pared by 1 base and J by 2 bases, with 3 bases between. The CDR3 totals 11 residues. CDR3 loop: CAWSGAYEQYF. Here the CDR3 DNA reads TGTGCCTGGAGTGGTGCCTACGAGCAGTACTTC. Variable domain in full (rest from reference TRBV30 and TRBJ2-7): SQTIHQWPATLVQPVGSPLSLECTVEGTSNPNLYWYRQAAGRGLQLLFYSVGIGQISSEVPQNLSASRPQDRQFILSSKKLLLSDSGFYLCAWSGAYEQYFGPGTRLTVT.

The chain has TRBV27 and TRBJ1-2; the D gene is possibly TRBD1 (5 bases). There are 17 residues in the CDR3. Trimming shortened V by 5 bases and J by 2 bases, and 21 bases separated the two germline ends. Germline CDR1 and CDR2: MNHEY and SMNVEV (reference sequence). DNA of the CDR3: TGTGCCAGCAGTCCCGGCCTTGGGGGGGAAGGGAACTATGGCTACACCTTC. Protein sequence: CASSPGLGGEGNYGYTF.

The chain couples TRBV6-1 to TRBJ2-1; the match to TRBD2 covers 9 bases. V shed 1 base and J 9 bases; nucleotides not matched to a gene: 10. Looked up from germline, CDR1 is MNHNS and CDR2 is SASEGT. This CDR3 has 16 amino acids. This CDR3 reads CASSEGAWTSESEQFF. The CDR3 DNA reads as TGTGCCAGCAGTGAAGGGGCGTGGACTAGCGAAAGTGAGCAGTTCTTC.

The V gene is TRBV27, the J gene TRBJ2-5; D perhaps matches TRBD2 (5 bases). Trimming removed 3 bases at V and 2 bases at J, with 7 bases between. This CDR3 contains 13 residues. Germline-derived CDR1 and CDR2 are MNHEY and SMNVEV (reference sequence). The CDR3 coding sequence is TGTGCCAGCAGTTTGGGAGATCAAGAGACCCAGTACTTC. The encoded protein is CASSLGDQETQYF.

CDR3 in amino acids: CASSDSGDTGELFF. The CDR3 nucleotides read TGTGCCAGCAGTGACTCGGGAGACACCGGGGAGCTGTTTTTT. The genes are TRBV6-4 and TRBJ2-2; D might be TRBD2 (5 bases). The ends were cut back, 0 bases at V and 3 bases at J, with 5 bases in the middle. The CDR3 runs 14 residues. The germline V gene has CDR1 MRHNA and CDR2 SNTAGT.

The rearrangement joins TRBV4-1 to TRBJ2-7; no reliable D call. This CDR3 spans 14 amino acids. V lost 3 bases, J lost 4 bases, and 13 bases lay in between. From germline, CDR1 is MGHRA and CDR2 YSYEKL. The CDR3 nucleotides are TGCGCCAGCAGCCATCTGGACGGGCGGTACGAGCAGTACTTC. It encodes CASSHLDGRYEQYF.

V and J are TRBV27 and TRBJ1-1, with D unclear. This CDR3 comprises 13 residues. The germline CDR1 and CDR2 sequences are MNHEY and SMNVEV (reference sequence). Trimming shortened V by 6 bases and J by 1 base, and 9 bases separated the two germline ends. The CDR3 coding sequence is TGTGCCAGCAGCTTCAGAGAGAACACTGAAGCTTTCTTT. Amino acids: CASSFRENTEAFF.

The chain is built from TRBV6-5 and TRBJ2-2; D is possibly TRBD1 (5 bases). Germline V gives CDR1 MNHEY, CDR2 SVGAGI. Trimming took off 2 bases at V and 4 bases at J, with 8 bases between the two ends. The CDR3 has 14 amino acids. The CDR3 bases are TGTGCCAGCAGTTACGGCAGGGCCACCGGGGAGCTGTTTTTT. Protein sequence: CASSYGRATGELFF.

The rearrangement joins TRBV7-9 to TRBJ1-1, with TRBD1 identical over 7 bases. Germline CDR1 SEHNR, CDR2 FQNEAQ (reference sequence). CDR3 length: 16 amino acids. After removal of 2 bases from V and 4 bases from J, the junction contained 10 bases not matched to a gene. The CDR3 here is CASSLTGQLVGTEAFF. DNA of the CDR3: TGTGCCAGCAGCTTAACGGGACAGCTCGTTGGCACTGAAGCTTTCTTT.

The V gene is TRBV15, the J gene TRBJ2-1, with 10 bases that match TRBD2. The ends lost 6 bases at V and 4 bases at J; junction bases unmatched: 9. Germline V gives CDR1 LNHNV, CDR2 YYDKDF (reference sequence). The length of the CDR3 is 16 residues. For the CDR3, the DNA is TGTGCCACCAGAACTGGACTAGCGGAGCTGTACAATGAGCAGTTCTTC. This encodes CATRTGLAELYNEQFF.

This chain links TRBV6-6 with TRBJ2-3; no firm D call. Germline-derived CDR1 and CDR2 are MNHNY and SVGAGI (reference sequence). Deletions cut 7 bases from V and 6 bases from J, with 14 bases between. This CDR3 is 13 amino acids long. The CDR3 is CASTLGVSDTQYF. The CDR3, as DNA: TGTGCCAGCACCCTCGGCGTCAGTGATACGCAGTATTTT.

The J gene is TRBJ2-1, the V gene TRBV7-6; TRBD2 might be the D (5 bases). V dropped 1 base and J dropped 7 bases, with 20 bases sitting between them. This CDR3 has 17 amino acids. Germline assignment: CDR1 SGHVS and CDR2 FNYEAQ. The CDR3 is CASSLESRALLYNEQFF. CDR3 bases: TGTGCCAGCAGCTTAGAATCGCGGGCCCTTTTATATAATGAGCAGTTCTTC.

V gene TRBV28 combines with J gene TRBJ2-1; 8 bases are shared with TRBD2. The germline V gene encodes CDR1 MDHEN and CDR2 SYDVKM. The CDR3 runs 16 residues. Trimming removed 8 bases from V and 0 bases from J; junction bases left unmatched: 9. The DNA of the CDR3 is TGTGCCAGCTACCTTAGCGGGGAGAGCTCCTACAATGAGCAGTTCTTC. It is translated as CASYLSGESSYNEQFF.

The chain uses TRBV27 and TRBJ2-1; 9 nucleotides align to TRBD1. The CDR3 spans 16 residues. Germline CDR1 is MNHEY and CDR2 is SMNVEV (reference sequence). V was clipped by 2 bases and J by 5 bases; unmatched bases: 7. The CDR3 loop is CASSLLPGQGDNEQFF. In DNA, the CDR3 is TGTGCCAGCAGTTTACTACCGGGACAGGGCGACAATGAGCAGTTCTTC.

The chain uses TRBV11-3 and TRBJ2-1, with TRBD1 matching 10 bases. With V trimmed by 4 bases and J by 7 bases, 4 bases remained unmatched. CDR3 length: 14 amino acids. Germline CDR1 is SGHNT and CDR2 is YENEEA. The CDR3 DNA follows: TGTGCCAGCAGCTGGGGACAGGGGCGTAATGAGCAGTTCTTC. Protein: CASSWGQGRNEQFF.

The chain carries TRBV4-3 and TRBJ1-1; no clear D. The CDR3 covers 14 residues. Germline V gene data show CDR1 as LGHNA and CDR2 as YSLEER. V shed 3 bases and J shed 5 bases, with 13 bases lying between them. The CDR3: CASSQGWGGTEAFF. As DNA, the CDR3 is TGCGCCAGCAGCCAGGGATGGGGAGGGACTGAAGCTTTCTTT.

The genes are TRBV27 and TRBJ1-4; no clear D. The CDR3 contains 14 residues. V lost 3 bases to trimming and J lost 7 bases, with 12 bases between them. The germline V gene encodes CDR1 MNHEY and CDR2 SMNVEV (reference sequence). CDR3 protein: CASSFLGITEKLFF. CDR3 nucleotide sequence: TGTGCCAGCAGTTTCCTGGGTATAACTGAAAAACTGTTTTTT.

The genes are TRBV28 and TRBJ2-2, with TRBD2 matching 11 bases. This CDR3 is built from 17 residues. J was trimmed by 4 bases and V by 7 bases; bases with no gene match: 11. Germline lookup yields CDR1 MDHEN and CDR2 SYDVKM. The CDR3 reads CASTDPGTSGPTGELFF. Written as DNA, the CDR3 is TGTGCCAGCACTGACCCCGGGACTAGCGGTCCCACCGGGGAGCTGTTTTTT. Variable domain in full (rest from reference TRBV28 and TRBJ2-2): DVKVTQSSRYLVKRTGEKVFLECVQDMDHENMFWYRQDPGLGLRLIYFSYDVKMKEKGDIPEGYSVSREKKERFSLILESASTNQTSMYLCASTDPGTSGPTGELFFGEGSRLTVL.